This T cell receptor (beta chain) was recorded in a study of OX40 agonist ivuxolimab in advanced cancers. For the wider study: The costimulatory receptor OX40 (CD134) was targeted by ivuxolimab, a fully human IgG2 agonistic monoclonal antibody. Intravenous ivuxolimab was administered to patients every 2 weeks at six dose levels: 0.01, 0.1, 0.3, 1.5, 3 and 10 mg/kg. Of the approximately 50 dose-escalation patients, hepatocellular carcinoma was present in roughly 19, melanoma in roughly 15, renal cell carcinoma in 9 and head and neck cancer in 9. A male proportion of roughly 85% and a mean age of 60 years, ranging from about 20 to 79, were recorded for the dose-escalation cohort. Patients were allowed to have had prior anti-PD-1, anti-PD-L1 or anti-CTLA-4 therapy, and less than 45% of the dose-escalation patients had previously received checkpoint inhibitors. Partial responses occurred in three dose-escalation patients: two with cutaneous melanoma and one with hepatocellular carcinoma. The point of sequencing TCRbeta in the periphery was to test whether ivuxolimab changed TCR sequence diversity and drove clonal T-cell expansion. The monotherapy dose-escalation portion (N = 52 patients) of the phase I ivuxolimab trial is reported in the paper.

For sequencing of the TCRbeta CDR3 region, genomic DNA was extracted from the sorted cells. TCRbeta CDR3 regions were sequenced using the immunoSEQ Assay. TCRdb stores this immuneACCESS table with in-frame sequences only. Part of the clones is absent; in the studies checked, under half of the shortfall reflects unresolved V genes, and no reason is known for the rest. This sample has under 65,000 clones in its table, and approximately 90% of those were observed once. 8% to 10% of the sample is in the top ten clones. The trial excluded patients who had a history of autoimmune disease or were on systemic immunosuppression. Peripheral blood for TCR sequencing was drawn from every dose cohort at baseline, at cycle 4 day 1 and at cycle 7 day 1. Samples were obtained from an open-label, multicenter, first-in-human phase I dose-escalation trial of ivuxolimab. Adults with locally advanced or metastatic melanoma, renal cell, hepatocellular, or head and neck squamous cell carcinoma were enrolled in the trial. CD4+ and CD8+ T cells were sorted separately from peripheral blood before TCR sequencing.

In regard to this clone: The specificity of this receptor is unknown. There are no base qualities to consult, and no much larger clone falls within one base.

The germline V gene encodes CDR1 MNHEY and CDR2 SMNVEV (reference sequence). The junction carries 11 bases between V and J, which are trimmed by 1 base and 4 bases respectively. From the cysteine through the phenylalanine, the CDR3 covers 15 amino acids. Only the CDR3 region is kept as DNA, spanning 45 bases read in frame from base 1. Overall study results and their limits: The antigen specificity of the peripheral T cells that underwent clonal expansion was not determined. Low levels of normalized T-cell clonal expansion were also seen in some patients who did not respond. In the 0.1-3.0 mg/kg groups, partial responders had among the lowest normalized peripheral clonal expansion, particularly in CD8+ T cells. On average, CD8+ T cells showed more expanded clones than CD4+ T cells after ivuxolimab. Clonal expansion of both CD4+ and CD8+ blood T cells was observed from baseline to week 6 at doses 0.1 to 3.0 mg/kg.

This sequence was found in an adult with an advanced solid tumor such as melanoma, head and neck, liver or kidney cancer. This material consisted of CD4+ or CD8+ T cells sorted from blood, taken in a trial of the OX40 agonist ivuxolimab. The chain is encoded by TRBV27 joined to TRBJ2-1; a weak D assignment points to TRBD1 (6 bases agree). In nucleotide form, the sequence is TGTGCCAGCAGTTTATTTGGGACAACTTACAATGAGCAGTTCTTC. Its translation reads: CASSLFGTTYNEQFF.